One and the same sample provided the 9 T cell receptor beta chains below, sequenced in a study of control samples from healthy donors and cancer patients. The table came from immunoSEQ multiplex PCR; TCRdb's copy has only in-frame clones and leaves some out. The sample records about 51,000 clones, 80% being singletons. Material: blood. These receptors originate from a man between 65 and 79 years old in good health.

This clone showed up just a few times. This chain joins TRBV28 and TRBJ1-4; weak D call: TRBD1 (6 bases). CDR3 length equals 15 residues. CDR1 is MDHEN, CDR2 SYDVKM, per germline. V lost 5 bases and J lost 0, with 10 bases in between. This CDR3 is CASSQQGSTNEKLFF. The CDR3 coding sequence is TGTGCCAGCAGTCAACAGGGTTCAACTAATGAAAAACTGTTTTTT.

The genes are TRBV10-2 and TRBJ1-1, with D possibly being TRBD1 (5 bases). The CDR3 consists of 15 residues. Trimming shortened V by 7 bases and J by 4 bases, and 19 bases separated the two germline ends. CDR1 and CDR2 from the germline V gene are WSHSY and SAAADI. CDR3 DNA: TGCGCCAGCACGGATTGGGCCGCTCAGGGCACTGAAGCTTTCTTT. This gives the protein CASTDWAAQGTEAFF.

This clone occurred a few times. V usage is TRBV7-9 and J usage is TRBJ1-1, with TRBD1 matching 7 bases. The CDR3 spans 15 residues. V lost 5 bases, J lost 1 base, and 7 bases stayed unmatched. CDR1 is SEHNR and CDR2 is FQNEAQ in the germline V gene (reference sequence). CDR3: CASSTAQGWNTEAFF. As DNA, the CDR3 is TGTGCCAGCAGCACAGCACAGGGGTGGAACACTGAAGCTTTCTTT.

The chain links TRBV2 to TRBJ1-2, with 8 bases lining up with TRBD1. Germline CDR1 is SNHLY and CDR2 is FYNNEI. This CDR3 contains 14 residues. Trimming took 8 bases from V and 0 from J; bases not matched to a gene: 5. The CDR3 spells CASDRTGTNYGYTF. For the CDR3, the DNA is TGTGCCAGCGACAGGACAGGGACTAACTATGGCTACACCTTC.

The count of this clone is one. The rearrangement links TRBV2 to TRBJ1-1, with TRBD1 as a possible D gene (6 bases). The CDR3 loop spans 14 amino acids. Trimming shortened V by 8 bases and J by 3 bases, and 16 bases separated the two germline ends. Looked up from germline, CDR1 is SNHLY and CDR2 is FYNNEI. In DNA, the CDR3 is TGTGCCAGCCTTTGGGCAGGGGCGGACACTGAAGCTTTCTTT. It yields the protein CASLWAGADTEAFF.

This clone was observed a few times. The chain joins TRBV5-1 to TRBJ1-4, with D possibly TRBD1 on 5 matching bases. The CDR3 is made up of 15 amino acids. Trimming took 5 bases from V and 3 from J, leaving 14 bases between them. Germline CDR1 SGHRS, CDR2 YFSETQ. CDR3 DNA sequence: TGCGCCAGCAGGTCAGGGATCGGGGCTAATGAAAAACTGTTTTTT. This encodes CASRSGIGANEKLFF.

This rearrangement joins TRBV5-4 to TRBJ1-1; no firm D call. The V end was cut by 0 bases, the J end by 0 bases, with 6 bases between. The germline gives CDR1 SGHNT, CDR2 YYREEE (reference sequence). The CDR3 extends over 14 amino acids. CDR3: CASSLVGMNTEAFF. The CDR3 DNA sequence: TGTGCCAGCAGCTTGGTCGGAATGAACACTGAAGCTTTCTTT.

This rearrangement joins TRBV12-3 or TRBV12-4 to TRBJ2-1, with D possibly TRBD1 on 5 matching bases. Trimming pared 3 bases from V and 9 bases from J, leaving 6 bases between. The CDR3 spans 11 residues. CDR3 sequence: CASSFRGEQFF. The CDR3, as DNA: TGTGCCAGCAGTTTTAGGGGTGAGCAGTTCTTC.

The gene calls are TRBV5-1 and TRBJ1-3; D is ambiguous. V lost 10 bases and J lost 0, with 20 bases in between. CDR1 is SGHRS, CDR2 YFSETQ, per germline. The CDR3 has 16 amino acids. The CDR3 region has the DNA TGCGCCTCCCAAAGAGCCGGAGCCCACTCTGGAAACACCATATATTTT. The encoded protein is CASQRAGAHSGNTIYF.